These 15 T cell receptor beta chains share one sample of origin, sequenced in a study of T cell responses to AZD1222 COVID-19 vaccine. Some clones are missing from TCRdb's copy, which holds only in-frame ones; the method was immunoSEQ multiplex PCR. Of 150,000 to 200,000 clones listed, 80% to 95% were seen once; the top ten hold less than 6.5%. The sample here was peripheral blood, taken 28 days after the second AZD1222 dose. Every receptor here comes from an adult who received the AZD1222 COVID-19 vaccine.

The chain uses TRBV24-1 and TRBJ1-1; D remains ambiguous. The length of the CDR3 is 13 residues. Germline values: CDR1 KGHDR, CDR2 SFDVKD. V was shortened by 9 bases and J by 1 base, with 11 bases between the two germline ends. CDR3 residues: CATGTAENTEAFF. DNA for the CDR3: TGTGCCACCGGAACTGCGGAGAACACTGAAGCTTTCTTT.

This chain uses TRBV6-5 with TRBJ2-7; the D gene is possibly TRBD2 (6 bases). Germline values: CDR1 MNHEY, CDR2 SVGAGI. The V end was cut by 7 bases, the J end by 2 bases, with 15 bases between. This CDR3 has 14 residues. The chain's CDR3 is CASKETGEAYEQYF. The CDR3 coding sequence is TGTGCCAGCAAAGAAACGGGGGAGGCCTACGAGCAGTACTTC.

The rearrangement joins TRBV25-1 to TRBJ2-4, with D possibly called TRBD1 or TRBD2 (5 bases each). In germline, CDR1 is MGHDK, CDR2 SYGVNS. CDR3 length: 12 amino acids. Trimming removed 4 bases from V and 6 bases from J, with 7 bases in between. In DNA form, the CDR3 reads TGTGCCAGCAGTGGGGGACCAAACATTCAGTACTTC. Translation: CASSGGPNIQYF.

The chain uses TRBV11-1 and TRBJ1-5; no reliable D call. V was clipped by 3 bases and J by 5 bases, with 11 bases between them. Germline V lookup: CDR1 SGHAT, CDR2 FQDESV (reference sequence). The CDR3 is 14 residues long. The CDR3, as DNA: TGTGCCAGCAGCTTCGGCGGGTTAGATCAGCCCCAGCATTTT. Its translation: CASSFGGLDQPQHF.

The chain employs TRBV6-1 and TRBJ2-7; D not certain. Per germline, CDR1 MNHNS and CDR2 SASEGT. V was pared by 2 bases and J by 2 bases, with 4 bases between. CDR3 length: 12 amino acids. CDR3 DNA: TGTGCCAGCAGTGAAACTACCTACGAGCAGTACTTC. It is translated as CASSETTYEQYF.

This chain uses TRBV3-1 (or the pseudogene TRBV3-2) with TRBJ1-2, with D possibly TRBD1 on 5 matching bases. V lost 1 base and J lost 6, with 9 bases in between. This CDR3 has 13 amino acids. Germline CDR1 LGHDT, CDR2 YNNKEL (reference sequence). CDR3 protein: CASSQGSGHGYTF. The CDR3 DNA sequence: TGTGCCAGCAGCCAAGGGTCGGGGCATGGCTACACCTTC.

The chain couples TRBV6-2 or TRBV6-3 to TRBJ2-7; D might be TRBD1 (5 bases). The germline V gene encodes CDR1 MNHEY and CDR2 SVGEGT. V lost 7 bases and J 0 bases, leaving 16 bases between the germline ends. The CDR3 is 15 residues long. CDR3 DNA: TGTGCCAGCACCCCTCCAGGGATTAGCTCCTACGAGCAGTACTTC. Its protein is CASTPPGISSYEQYF.

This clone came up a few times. This CDR3 is CASSPGQHGTGELFF. The CDR3 nucleotides read TGTGCCAGCAGCCCCGGTCAGCACGGCACCGGGGAGCTGTTTTTT. The chain couples TRBV5-6 to TRBJ2-2; D gene ambiguous. CDR1 SGHDT and CDR2 YYEEEE come from the germline V gene. The ends were cut back, 4 bases at V and 4 bases at J, with 14 bases in the middle. There are 15 residues in the CDR3.

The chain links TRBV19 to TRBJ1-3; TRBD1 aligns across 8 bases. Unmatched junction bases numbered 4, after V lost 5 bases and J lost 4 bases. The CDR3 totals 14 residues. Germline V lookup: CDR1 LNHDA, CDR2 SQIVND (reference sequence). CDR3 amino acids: CASSRDRGGNTIYF. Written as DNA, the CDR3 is TGTGCCAGTAGTCGTGACAGGGGAGGAAACACCATATATTTT.

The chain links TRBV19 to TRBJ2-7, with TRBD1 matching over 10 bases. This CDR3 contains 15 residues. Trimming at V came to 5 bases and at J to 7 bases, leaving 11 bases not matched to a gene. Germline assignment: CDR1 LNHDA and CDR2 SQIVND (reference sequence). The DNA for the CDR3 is TGTGCCAGTAGTCTCCCCGGGACAGGGGTTAAGGAGCAGTACTTC. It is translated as CASSLPGTGVKEQYF.

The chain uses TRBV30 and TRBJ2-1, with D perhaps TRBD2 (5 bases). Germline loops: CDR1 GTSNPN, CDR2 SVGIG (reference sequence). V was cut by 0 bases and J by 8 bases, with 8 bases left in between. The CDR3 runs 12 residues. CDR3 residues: CAWSVPADEQFF. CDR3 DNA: TGTGCCTGGAGTGTACCAGCGGATGAGCAGTTCTTC. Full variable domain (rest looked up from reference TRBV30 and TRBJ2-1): SQTIHQWPATLVQPVGSPLSLECTVEGTSNPNLYWYRQAAGRGLQLLFYSVGIGQISSEVPQNLSASRPQDRQFILSSKKLLLSDSGFYLCAWSVPADEQFFGPGTRLTVL.

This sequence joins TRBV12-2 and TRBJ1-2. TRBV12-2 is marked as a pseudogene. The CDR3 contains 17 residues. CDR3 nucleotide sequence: TGTGCAAGTCGCACCCCACCGCCATGGGGGGGGCCTTATGGCTACACCTTC. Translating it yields CASRTPPPWGGPYGYTF.

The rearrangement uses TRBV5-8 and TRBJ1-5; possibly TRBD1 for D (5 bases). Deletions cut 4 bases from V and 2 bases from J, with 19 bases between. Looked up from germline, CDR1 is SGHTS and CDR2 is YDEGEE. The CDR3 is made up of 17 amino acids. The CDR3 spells CASSPGVGGGGNQPQHF. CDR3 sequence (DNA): TGTGCCAGCAGCCCGGGGGTCGGGGGAGGTGGCAATCAGCCCCAGCATTTT.

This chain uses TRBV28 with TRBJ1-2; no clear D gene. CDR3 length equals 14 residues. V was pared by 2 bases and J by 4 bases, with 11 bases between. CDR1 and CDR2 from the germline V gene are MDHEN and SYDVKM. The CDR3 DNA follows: TGTGCCAGCAGTTTAACCACAGAAGCCTATGGCTACACCTTC. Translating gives CASSLTTEAYGYTF.

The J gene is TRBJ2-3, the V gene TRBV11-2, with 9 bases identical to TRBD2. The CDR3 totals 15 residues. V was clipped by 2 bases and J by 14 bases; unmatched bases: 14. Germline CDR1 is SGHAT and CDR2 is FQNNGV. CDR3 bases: TGTGCCAGCAGCTTACGTTTAGTAGCGGGAGATGCTACGTATTTT. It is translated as CASSLRLVAGDATYF.